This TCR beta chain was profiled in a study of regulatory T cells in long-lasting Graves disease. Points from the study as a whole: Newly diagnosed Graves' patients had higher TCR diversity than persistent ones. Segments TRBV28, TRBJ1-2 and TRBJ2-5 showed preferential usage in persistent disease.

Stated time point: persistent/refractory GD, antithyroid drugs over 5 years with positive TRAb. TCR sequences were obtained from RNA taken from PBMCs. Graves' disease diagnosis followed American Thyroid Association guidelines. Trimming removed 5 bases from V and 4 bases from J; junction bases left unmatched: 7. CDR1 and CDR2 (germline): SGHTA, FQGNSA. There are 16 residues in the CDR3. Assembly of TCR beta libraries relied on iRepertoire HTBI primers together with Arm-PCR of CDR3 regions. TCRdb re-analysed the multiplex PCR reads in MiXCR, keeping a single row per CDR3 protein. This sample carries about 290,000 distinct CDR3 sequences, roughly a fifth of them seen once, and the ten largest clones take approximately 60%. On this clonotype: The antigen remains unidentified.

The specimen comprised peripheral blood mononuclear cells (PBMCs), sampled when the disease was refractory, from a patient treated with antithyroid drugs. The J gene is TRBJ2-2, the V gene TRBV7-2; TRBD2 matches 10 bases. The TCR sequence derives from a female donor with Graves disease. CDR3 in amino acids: CASSQPSGRVTGELFF. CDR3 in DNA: TGTGCCAGCAGCCAGCCCAGCGGGAGGGTCACCGGGGAGCTGTTTTTT.